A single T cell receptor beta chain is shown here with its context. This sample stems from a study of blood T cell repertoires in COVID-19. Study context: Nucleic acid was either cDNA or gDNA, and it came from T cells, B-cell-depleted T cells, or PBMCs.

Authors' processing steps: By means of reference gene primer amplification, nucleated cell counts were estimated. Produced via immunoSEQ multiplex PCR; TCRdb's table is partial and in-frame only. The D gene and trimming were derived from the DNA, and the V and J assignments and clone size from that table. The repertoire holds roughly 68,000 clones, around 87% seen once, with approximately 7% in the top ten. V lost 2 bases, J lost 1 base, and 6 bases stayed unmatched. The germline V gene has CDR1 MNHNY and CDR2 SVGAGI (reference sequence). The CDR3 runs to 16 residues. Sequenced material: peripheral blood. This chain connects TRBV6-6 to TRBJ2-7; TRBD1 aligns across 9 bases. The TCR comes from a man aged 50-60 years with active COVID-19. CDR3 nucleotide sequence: TGTGCCAGCAGTTACGGTACCGGGACAGGGTCCTACGAGCAGTACTTC. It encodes CASSYGTGTGSYEQYF.